One and the same sample provided the 8 T cell receptor beta chains below, sequenced in a study of blood T cell repertoires in COVID-19. Clones were sequenced by immunoSEQ multiplex PCR, and TCRdb holds only the in-frame ones, with some missing. The sample lists more than 85,000 clones, about 86% seen once, with 2% to 3% in the top ten. The material sequenced was PBMCs or T cells enriched from blood (not recorded which). The origin of the receptors is a woman aged 50 to 60 who had recovered from COVID-19.

The chain uses TRBV27 and TRBJ2-7; 7 bases line up with TRBD1. The J segment lost 3 bases and the V segment lost 0 bases, leaving 11 bases of the junction unmatched. CDR1 MNHEY and CDR2 SMNVEV come from the germline V gene (reference sequence). This CDR3 is 17 amino acids long. The CDR3 DNA follows: TGTGCCAGCAGTTTATCGGGCTGGCGACAGGGATACTACGAGCAGTACTTC. Its translation is CASSLSGWRQGYYEQYF.

This chain links TRBV10-1 with TRBJ1-1, with D maybe TRBD1 (6 bases). V lost 6 bases and J lost 5, with 16 bases in between. Germline values: CDR1 WNHNN, CDR2 SYGVQD (reference sequence). The CDR3 spans 14 residues. DNA of the CDR3: TGCGCCAGCAGCCTTTCTGGGGGGGCGACTGAAGCTTTCTTT. This translates into CASSLSGGATEAFF.

This clone has only one observation. The chain combines TRBV3-1 (or the pseudogene TRBV3-2) with TRBJ2-7; 10 nucleotides match TRBD1. This CDR3 is 14 amino acids long. The J segment lost 7 bases and the V segment lost 4 bases, leaving 7 bases of the junction unmatched. CDR1 LGHDT and CDR2 YNNKEL come from the germline V gene (reference sequence). The CDR3 coding sequence is TGTGCCAGCAGCCTCCGGACAGGGGGTGGGGAGCAGTACTTC. Translated, it gives CASSLRTGGGEQYF.

The chain combines TRBV6-5 with TRBJ2-5; 8 bases are a match to TRBD2. The germline CDR1 and CDR2 sequences are MNHEY and SVGAGI. V was clipped by 6 bases and J by 4 bases; unmatched bases: 10. The CDR3 has 15 amino acids. The CDR3 loop reads CASRATTGGPETQYF. The CDR3 coding sequence is TGTGCCAGCAGGGCGACTACGGGGGGGCCAGAGACCCAGTACTTC.

The J gene is TRBJ2-5, the V gene TRBV7-9; 7 nucleotides match TRBD1. The CDR3 spans 14 residues. J gave up 5 bases and V 6 bases, and 9 bases lay outside the gene matches. In germline, CDR1 is SEHNR, CDR2 FQNEAQ (reference sequence). The CDR3, as DNA: TGTGCCAGCAGACCGACAGGGTGGGGGGAGACCCAGTACTTC. This sequence encodes CASRPTGWGETQYF.

This clone was seen a handful of times. The V and J genes are TRBV28 and TRBJ1-1, with D possibly being TRBD1 (5 bases). The CDR3 contains 15 residues. In germline, CDR1 is MDHEN, CDR2 SYDVKM. V dropped 6 bases and J dropped 3 bases, with 17 bases sitting between them. This CDR3 is CASRVGAGLYTEAFF. DNA of the CDR3: TGTGCCAGCAGGGTAGGGGCAGGCCTTTACACTGAAGCTTTCTTT.

The DNA of the CDR3 is TGTGCCAGCAGCCGGTTAGCGGGAGTCAATGAGCAGTTCTTC. Translation gives CASSRLAGVNEQFF. V is TRBV14 and J is TRBJ2-1, with TRBD2 identical over 9 bases. In germline, CDR1 is SGHDN, CDR2 FVKESK. This CDR3 is 14 amino acids long. Trimming took 4 bases from V and 6 from J; bases not matched to a gene: 4.

The chain employs TRBV5-4 and TRBJ1-1; TRBD1 is a possible D gene (5 bases). Trimming took 0 bases from V and 0 from J, leaving 12 bases between them. The CDR3 extends over 16 amino acids. Germline V CDR1 and CDR2: SGHNT, YYREEE (reference sequence). The CDR3, as DNA: TGTGCCAGCAGCTTGGACCTGACAGCTCTGAACACTGAAGCTTTCTTT. The encoded protein is CASSLDLTALNTEAFF.